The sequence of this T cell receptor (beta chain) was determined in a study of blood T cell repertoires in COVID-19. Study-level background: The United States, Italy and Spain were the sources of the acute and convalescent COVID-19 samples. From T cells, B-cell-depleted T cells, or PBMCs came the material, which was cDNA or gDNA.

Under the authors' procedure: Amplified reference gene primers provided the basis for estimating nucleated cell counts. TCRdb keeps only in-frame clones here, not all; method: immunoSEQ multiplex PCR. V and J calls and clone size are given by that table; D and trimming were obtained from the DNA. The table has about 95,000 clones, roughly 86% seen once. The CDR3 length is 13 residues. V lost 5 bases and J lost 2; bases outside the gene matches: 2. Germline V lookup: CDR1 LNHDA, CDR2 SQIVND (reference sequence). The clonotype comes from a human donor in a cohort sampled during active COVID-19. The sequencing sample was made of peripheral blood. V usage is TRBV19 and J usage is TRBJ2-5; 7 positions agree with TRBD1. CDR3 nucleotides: TGTGCCAGTAGTCGGGACAGACAAGAGACCCAGTACTTC. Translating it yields CASSRDRQETQYF.